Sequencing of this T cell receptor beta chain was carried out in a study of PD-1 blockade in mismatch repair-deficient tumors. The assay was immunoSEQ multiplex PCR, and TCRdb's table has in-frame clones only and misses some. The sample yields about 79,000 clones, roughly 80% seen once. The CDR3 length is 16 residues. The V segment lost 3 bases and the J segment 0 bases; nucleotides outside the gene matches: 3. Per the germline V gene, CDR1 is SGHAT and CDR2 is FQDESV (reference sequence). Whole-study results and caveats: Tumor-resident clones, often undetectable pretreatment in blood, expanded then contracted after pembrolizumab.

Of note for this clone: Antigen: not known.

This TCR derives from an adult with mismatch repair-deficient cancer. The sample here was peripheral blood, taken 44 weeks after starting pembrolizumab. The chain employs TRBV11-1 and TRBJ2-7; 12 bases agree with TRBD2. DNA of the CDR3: TGTGCCAGCAGCTTCGGGACTAGCGGGTTCTCCTACGAGCAGTACTTC. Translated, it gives CASSFGTSGFSYEQYF.